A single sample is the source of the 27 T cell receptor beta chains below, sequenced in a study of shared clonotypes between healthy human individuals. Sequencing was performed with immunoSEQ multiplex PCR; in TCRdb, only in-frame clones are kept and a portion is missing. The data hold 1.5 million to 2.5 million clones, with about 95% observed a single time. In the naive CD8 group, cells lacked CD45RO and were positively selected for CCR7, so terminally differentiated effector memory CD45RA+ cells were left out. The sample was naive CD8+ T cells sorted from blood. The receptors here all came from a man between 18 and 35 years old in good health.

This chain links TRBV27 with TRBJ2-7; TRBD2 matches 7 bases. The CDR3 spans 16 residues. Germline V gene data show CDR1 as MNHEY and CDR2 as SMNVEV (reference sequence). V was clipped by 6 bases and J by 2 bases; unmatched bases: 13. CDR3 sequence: CASSSAGSGPTYEQYF. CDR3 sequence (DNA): TGTGCCAGCAGCTCTGCGGGTAGCGGGCCCACCTACGAGCAGTACTTC.

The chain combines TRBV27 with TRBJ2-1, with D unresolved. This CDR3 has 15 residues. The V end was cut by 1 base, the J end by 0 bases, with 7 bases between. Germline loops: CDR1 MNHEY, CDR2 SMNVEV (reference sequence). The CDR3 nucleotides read TGTGCCAGCAGTTTATTTAGGAGCTCCTACAATGAGCAGTTCTTC. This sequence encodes CASSLFRSSYNEQFF.

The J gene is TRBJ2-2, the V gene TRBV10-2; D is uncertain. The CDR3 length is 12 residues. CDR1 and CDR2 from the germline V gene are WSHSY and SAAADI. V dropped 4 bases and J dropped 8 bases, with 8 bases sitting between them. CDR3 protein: CASSARPGELFF. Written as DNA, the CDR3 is TGCGCCAGCAGTGCGAGACCTGGGGAGCTGTTTTTT.

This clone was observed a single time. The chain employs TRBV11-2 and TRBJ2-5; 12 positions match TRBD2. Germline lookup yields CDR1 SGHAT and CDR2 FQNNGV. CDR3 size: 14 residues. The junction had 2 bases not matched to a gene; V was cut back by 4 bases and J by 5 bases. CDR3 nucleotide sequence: TGTGCCAGCAGCTCGACTAGCGGGAGCGAGACCCAGTACTTC. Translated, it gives CASSSTSGSETQYF. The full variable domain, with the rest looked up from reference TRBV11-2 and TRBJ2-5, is EAGVAQSPRYKIIEKRQSVAFWCNPISGHATLYWYQQILGQGPKLLIQFQNNGVVDDSQLPKDRFSAERLKGVDSTLKIQPAKLEDSAVYLCASSSTSGSETQYFGPGTRLLVL.

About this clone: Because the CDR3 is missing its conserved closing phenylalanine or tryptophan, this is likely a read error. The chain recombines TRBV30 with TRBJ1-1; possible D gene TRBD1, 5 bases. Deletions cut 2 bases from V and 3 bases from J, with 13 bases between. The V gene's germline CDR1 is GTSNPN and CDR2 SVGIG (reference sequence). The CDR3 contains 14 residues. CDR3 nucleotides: TGTGCCTGGAGTTCAGGGTCCATCGACACTGAAGCTTTCCTT. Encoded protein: CAWSSGSIDTEAFL.

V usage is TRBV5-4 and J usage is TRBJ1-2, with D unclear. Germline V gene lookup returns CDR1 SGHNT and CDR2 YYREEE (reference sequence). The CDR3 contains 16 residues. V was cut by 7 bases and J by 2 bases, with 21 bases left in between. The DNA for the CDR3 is TGTGCCAGCGCATATAACTCCTGGCAGTCAAACTATGGCTACACCTTC. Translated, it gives CASAYNSWQSNYGYTF.

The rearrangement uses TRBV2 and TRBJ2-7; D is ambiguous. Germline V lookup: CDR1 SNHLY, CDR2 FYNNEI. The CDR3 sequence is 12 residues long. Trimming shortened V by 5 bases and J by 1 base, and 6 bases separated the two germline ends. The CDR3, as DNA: TGTGCCAGCAGTTATGATTCCTACGAGCAGTACTTC. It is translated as CASSYDSYEQYF. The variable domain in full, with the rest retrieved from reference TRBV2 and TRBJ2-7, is EPEVTQTPSHQVTQMGQEVILRCVPISNHLYFYWYRQILGQKVEFLVSFYNNEISEKSEIFDDQFSVERPDGSNFTLKIRSTKLEDSAMYFCASSYDSYEQYFGPGTRLTVT.

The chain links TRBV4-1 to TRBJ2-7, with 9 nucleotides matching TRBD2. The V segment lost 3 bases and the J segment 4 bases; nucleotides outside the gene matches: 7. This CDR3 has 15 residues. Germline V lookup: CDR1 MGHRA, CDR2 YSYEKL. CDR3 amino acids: CASSHLAGARYEQYF. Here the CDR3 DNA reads TGCGCCAGCAGCCATTTAGCGGGAGCGAGGTACGAGCAGTACTTC.

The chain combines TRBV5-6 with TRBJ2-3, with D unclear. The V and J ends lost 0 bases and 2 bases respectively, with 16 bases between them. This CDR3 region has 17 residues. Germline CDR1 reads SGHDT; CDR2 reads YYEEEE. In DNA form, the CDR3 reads TGTGCCAGCAGCTTGGACCCTGGCGATTACTTCACAGATACGCAGTATTTT. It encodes CASSLDPGDYFTDTQYF.

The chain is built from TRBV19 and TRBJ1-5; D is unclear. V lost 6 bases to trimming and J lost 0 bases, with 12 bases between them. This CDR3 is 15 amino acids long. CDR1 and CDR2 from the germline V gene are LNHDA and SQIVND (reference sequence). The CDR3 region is CASSPWGDSNQPQHF. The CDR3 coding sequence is TGTGCCAGTAGCCCTTGGGGAGATAGCAATCAGCCCCAGCATTTT.

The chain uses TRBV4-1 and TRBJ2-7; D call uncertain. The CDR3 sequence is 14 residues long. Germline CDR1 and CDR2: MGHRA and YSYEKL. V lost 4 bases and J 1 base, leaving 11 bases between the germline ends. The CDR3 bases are TGCGCCAGCAGCCGGAAATCGGGTTCCTACGAGCAGTACTTC. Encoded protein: CASSRKSGSYEQYF.

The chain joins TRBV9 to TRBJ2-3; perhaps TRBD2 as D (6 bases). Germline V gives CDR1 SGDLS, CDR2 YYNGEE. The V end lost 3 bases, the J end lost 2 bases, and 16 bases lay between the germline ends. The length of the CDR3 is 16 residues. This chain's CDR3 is CASSDRTIPDTDTQYF. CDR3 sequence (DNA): TGTGCCAGCAGCGACCGGACTATACCAGACACAGATACGCAGTATTTT.

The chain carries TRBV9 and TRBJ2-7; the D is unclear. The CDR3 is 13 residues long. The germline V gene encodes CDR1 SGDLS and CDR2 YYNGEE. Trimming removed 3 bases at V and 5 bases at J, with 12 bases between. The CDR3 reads CASSAPLGHEQYF. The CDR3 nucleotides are TGTGCCAGCAGCGCCCCCCTCGGGCACGAGCAGTACTTC.

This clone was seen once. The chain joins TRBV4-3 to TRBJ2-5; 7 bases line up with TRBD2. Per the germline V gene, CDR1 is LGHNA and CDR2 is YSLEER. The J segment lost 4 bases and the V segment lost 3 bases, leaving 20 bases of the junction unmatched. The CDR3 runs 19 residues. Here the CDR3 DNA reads TGCGCCAGCAGCCATTCTCACCTGGGGGAGGGGCGCATTAGAGAGACCCAGTACTTC. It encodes CASSHSHLGEGRIRETQYF.

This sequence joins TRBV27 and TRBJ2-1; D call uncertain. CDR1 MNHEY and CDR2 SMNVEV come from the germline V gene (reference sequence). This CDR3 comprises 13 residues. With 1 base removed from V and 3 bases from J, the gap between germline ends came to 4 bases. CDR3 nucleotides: TGTGCCAGCAGTTTATATGGCTACAATGAGCAGTTCTTC. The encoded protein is CASSLYGYNEQFF.

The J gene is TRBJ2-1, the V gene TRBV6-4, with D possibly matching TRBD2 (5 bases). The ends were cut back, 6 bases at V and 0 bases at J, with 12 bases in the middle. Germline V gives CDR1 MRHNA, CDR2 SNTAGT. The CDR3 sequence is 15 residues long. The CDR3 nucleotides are TGTGCCAGCAGCCCGGACTTTAGCTCCTACAATGAGCAGTTCTTC. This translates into CASSPDFSSYNEQFF.

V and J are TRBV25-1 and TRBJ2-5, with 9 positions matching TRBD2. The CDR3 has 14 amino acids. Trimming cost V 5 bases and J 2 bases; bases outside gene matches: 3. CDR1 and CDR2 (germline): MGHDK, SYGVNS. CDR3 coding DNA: TGTGCCAGCAGTCGGACTAGCGATCAAGAGACCCAGTACTTC. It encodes CASSRTSDQETQYF.

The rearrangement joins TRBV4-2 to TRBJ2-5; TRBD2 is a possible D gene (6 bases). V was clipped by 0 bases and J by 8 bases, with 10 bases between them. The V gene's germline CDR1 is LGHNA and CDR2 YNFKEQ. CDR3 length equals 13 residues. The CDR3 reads CASSQDEEGTQYF. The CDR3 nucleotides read TGTGCCAGCAGCCAAGATGAGGAGGGAACCCAGTACTTC.

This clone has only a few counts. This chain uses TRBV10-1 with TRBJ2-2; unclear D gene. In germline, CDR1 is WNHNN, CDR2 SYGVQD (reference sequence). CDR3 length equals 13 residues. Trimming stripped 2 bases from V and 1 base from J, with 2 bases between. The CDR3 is CASSEGNTGELFF. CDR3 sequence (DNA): TGCGCCAGCAGTGAGGGGAACACCGGGGAGCTGTTTTTT.

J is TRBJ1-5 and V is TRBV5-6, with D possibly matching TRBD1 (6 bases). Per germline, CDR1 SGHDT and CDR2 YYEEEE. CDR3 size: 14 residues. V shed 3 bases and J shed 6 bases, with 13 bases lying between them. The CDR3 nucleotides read TGTGCCAGCAGCTCCAGGGGATCCTTTCAGCCCCAGCATTTT. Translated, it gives CASSSRGSFQPQHF.

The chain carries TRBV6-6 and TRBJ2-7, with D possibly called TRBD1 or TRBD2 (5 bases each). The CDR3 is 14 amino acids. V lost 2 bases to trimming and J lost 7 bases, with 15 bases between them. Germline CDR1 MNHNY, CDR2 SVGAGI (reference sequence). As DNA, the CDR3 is TGTGCCAGCAGTTACAGGGACCTTCCCCGGGAGCAGTACTTC. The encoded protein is CASSYRDLPREQYF.

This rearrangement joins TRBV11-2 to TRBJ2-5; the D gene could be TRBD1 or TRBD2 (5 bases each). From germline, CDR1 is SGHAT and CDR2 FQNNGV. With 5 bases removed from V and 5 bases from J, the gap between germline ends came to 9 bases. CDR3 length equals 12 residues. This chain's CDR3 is CASSHWGETQYF. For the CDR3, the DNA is TGTGCCAGCAGCCATTGGGGGGAGACCCAGTACTTC.

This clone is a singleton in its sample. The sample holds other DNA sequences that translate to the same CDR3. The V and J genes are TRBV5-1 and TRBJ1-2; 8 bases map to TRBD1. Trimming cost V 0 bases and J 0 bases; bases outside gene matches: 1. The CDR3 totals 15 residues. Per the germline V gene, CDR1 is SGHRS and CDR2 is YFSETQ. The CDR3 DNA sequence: TGCGCCAGCAGCTTGGGGACAGGGTCTAACTATGGCTACACCTTC. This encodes CASSLGTGSNYGYTF.

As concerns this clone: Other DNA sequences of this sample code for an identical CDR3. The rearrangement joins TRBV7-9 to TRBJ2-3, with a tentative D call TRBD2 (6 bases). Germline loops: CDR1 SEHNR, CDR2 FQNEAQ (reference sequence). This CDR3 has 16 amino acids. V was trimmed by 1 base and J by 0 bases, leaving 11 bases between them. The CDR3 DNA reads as TGTGCCAGCAGCTTAGGCACTAGCAGAAGCACAGATACGCAGTATTTT. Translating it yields CASSLGTSRSTDTQYF.

The CDR3 sequence: CASSDPEWGAREQYF. In DNA form, the CDR3 reads TGTGCCAGCAGTGATCCCGAATGGGGGGCCCGGGAGCAGTACTTC. The V and J genes are TRBV2 and TRBJ2-7; D may match TRBD1 or TRBD2 (6 bases each). CDR3 length: 15 amino acids. The V end was cut by 3 bases, the J end by 7 bases, with 19 bases between. Germline V gene sequence: CDR1 SNHLY, CDR2 FYNNEI.

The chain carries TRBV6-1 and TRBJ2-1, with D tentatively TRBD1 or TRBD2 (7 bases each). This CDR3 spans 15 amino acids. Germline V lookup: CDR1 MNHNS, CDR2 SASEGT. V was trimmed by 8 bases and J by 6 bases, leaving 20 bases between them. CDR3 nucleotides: TGTGCCAGCGGAAGCAGGGGGGGGATGGTCAATGAGCAGTTCTTC. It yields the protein CASGSRGGMVNEQFF.

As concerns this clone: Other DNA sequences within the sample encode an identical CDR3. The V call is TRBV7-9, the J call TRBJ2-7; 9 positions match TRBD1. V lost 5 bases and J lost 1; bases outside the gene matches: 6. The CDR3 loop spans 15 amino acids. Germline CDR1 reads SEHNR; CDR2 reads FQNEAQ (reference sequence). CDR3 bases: TGTGCCAGCAGCAGGTCCGGGACAGGGTCCTACGAGCAGTACTTC. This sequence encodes CASSRSGTGSYEQYF. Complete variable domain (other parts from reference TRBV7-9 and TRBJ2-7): DTGVSQNPRHKITKRGQNVTFRCDPISEHNRLYWYRQTLGQGPEFLTYFQNEAQLEKSRLLSDRFSAERPKGSFSTLEIQRTEQGDSAMYLCASSRSGTGSYEQYFGPGTRLTVT.